This T cell receptor (beta chain) emerged from a study of CD8+CD57+ T cells in acquired aplastic anemia. Whole-study context: Sorted cells (CD4+ and CD8+) yielded DNA amounts that averaged approximately 3 ug.

This clonotype showed up just a few times. Germline CDR1 reads SGHVS; CDR2 reads FQNEAQ. V lost 5 bases and J lost 2; bases outside the gene matches: 9. The CDR3 is made up of 16 amino acids. TCR beta VDJ and CDR3 profiles were obtained from a genomic DNA template. TCRdb redid the calling of the reads with MiXCR, one entry per CDR3 protein. This table holds roughly 500,000 distinct CDR3 sequences, over 25% found once. Patients chosen for sequencing had CD8+CD57+ cells that had expanded, as shown by flow cytometry. The chain recombines TRBV7-8 with TRBJ2-5, with TRBD2 matching over 9 bases. The receptor's source is a human donor with aplastic anemia. The sample was sorted CD4+, CD8+, or CD8+CD57+ T cells (not recorded which) from PBMCs. CDR3 region: CASSTSWAGGQETQYF. In nucleotides, the CDR3 is TGTGCCAGCAGCACCAGCTGGGCGGGGGGGCAAGAGACCCAGTACTTC.